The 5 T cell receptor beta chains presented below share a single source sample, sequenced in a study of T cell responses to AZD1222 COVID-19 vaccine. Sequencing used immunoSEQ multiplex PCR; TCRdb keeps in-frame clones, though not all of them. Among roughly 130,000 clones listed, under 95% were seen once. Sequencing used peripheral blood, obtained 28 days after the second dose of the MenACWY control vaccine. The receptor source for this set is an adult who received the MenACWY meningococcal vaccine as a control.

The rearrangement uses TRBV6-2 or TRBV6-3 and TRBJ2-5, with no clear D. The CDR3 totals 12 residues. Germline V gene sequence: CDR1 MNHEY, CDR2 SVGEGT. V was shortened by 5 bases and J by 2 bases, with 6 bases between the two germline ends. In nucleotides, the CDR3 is TGTGCCAGCAGTCGGGTGCAAGAGACCCAGTACTTC. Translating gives CASSRVQETQYF.

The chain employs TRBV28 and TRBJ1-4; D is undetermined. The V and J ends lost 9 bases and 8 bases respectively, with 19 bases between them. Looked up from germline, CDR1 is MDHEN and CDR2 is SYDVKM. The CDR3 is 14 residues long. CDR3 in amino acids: CASLAPGGREKLFF. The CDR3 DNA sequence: TGTGCCAGTTTAGCCCCGGGCGGTAGGGAAAAACTGTTTTTT.

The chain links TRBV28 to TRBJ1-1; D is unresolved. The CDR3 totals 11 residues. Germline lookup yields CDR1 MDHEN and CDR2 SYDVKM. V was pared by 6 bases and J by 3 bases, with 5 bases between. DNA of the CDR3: TGTGCCAGCAGCACGCACACTGAAGCTTTCTTT. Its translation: CASSTHTEAFF.

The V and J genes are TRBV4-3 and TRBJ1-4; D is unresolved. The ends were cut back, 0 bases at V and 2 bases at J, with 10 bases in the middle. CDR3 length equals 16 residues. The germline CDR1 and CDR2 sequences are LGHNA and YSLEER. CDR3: CASSQDFRVTNEKLFF. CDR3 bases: TGCGCCAGCAGCCAAGACTTCCGGGTTACTAATGAAAAACTGTTTTTT.

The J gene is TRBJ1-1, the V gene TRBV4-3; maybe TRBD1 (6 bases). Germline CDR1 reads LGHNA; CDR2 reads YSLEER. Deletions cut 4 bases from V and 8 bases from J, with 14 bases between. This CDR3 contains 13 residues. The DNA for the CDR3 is TGCGCCAGCAGCCGCAATACCGGGACAGAAGCTTTCTTT. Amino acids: CASSRNTGTEAFF.